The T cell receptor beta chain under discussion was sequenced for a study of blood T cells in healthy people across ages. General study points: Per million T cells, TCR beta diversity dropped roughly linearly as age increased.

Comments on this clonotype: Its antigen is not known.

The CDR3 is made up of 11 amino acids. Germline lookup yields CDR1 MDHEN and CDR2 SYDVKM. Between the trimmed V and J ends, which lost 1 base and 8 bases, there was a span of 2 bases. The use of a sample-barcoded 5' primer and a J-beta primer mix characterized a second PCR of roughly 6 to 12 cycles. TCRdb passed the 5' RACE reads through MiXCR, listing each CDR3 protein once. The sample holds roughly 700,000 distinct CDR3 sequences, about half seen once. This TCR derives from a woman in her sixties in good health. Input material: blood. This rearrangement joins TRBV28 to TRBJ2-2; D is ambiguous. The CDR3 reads CASSLFGELFF. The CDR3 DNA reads TGTGCCAGCAGTTTATTTGGGGAGCTGTTTTTT.